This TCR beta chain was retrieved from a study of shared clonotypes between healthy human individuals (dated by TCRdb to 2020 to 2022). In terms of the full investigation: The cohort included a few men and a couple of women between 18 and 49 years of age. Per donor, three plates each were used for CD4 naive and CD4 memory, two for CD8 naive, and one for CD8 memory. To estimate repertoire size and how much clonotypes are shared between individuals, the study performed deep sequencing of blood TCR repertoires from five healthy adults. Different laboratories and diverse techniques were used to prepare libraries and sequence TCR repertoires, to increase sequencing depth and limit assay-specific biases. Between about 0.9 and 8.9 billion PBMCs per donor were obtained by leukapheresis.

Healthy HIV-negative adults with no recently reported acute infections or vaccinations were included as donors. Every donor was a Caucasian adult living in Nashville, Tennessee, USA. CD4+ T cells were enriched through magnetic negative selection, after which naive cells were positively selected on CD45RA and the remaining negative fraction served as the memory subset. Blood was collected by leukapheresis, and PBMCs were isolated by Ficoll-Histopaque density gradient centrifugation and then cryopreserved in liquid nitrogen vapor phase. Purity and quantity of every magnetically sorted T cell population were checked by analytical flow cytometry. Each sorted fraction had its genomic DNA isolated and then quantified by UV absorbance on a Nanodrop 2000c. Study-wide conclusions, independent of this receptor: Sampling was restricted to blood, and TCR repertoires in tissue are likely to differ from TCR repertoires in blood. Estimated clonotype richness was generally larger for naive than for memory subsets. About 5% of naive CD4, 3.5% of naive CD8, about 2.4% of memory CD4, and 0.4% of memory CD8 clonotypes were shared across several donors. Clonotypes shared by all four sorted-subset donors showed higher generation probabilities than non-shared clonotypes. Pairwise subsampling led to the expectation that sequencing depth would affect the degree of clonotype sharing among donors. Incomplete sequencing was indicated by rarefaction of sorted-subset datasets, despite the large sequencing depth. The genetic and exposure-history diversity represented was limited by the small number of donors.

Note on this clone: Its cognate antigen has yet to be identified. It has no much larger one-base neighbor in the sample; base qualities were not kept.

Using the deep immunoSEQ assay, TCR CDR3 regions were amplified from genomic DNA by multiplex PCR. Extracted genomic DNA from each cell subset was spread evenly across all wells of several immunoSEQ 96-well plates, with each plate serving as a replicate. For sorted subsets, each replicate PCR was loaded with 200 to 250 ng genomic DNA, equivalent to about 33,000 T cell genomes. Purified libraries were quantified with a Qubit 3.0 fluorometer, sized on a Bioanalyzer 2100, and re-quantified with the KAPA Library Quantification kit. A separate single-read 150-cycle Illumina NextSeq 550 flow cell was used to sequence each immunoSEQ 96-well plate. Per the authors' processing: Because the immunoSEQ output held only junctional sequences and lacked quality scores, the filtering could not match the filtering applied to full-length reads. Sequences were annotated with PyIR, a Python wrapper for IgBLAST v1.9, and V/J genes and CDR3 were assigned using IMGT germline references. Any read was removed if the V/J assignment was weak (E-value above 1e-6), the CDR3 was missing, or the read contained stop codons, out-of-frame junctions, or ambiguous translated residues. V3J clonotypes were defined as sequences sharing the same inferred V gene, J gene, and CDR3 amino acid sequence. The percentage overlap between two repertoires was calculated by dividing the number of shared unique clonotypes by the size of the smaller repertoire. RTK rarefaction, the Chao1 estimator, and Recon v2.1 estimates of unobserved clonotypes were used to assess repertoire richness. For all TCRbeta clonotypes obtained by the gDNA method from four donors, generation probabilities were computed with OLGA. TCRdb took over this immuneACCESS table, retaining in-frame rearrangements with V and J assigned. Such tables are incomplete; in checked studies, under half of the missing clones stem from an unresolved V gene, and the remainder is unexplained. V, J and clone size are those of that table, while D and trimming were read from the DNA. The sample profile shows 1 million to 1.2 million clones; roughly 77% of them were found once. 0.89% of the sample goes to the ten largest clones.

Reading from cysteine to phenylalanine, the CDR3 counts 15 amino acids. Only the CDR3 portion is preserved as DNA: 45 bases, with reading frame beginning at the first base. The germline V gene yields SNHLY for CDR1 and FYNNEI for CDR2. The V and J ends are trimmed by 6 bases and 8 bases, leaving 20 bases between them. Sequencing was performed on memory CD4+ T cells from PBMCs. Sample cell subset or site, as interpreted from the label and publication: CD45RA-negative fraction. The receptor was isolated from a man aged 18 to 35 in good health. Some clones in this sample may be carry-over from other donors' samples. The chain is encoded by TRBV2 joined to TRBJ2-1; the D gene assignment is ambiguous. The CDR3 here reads CASSPRAGGGDEQFF. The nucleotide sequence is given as TGTGCCAGCAGCCCAAGGGCAGGTGGTGGGGATGAGCAGTTCTTC.